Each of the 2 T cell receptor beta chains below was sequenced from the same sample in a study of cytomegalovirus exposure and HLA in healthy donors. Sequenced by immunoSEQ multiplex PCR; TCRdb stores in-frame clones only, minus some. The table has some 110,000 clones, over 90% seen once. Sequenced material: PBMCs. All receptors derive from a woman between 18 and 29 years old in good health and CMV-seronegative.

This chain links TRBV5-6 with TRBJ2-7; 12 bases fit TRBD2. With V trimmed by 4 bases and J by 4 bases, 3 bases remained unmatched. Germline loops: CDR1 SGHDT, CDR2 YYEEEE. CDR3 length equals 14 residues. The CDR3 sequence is CASSPTSGGYEQYF. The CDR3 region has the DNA TGTGCCAGCAGCCCGACTAGCGGGGGTTACGAGCAGTACTTC.

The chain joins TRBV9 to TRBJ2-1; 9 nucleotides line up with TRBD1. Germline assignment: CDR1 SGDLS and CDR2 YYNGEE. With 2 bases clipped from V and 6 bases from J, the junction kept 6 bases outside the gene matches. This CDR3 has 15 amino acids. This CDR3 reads CASSVSGTGSNEQFF. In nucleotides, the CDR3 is TGTGCCAGCAGCGTGTCCGGGACAGGGAGCAATGAGCAGTTCTTC.